This section outlines one TCR beta chain sequence together with its context. What it binds is unknown. Between the trimmed V and J ends, which lost 3 bases and 5 bases, there was a span of 2 bases. The CDR3 totals 11 residues. CDR1 is LNHDA, CDR2 SQIVND, per germline (reference sequence). RNA in amounts of about 0.5 to 1 ug was reverse transcribed with random hexamers. The method of amplification for TCR beta CDR3 was immunoSEQ multiplex PCR, covering 54 Vbeta and 13 Jbeta. TCRdb itself ran the immunoSEQ multiplex PCR reads through MiXCR, one entry per CDR3 protein. This table holds around 190,000 distinct CDR3 sequences, about 93% found once. This sample is drawn from a study of CD8 T cells in Susac syndrome. Points from the study as a whole: The study admitted that it had a relatively small number of individuals in its TCR sequencing and HLA analysis.

CD8+ and CD4+ T cells from blood underwent TCR beta sequencing, which was carried out in a high-throughput format. Controls matched for sex and age were healthy donors. The V and J genes are TRBV19 and TRBJ2-1, with no clear D. Sequencing used CD4+ T cells from PBMCs. This receptor was obtained from a human donor in good health. The CDR3 is CASSIHNEQFF. The CDR3 DNA reads TGTGCCAGTAGTATCCACAATGAGCAGTTCTTC.